The 4 T cell receptor beta chains given below trace back to one sample, sequenced in a study of blood T cell repertoires in COVID-19. TCRdb's table, derived via immunoSEQ multiplex PCR, lists solely in-frame clones and lacks some. The sample has some 180,000 clones; roughly 86% are singletons. Sequencing was carried out using peripheral blood. The receptors here all came from a woman over 75 with COVID-19, enrolled during active disease.

This clone appeared a single time. V is TRBV20-1 and J is TRBJ1-1; the D is unclear. V lost 3 bases to trimming and J lost 0 bases, with 8 bases between them. The CDR3 is 13 amino acids. The germline V gene has CDR1 DFQATT and CDR2 SNEGSKA (reference sequence). CDR3 DNA sequence: TGCAGTGCTAGTTCCGGGTTGAACACTGAAGCTTTCTTT. This sequence encodes CSASSGLNTEAFF.

In this sample, this clone turned up once. The J gene is TRBJ2-1, the V gene TRBV11-1, with a weak D call TRBD1 (5 bases). The CDR3 is made up of 12 amino acids. The ends were cut back, 5 bases at V and 10 bases at J, with 12 bases in the middle. Germline V gene data show CDR1 as SGHAT and CDR2 as FQDESV (reference sequence). This CDR3 reads CASSLDREEQFF. The DNA for the CDR3 is TGTGCCAGCAGCCTTGACAGAGAAGAGCAGTTCTTC.

The chain couples TRBV3-1 (or the pseudogene TRBV3-2) to TRBJ1-2; 9 bases agree with TRBD1. Trimming at V came to 4 bases and at J to 5 bases, leaving 8 bases not matched to a gene. CDR1 and CDR2 from the germline V gene are LGHDT and YNNKEL (reference sequence). The CDR3 is 15 residues long. CDR3 region: CASSPTPGQGYGYTF. CDR3 nucleotide sequence: TGTGCCAGCAGCCCAACACCGGGACAGGGATATGGCTACACCTTC.

This chain joins TRBV28 and TRBJ1-6; D not certain. Germline assignment: CDR1 MDHEN and CDR2 SYDVKM. Trimming stripped 5 bases from V and 10 bases from J, with 18 bases between. The CDR3 contains 15 residues. The CDR3 reads CASSPWRGGGSPLHF. In DNA form, the CDR3 reads TGTGCCAGCAGTCCCTGGCGGGGAGGTGGGTCACCCCTCCACTTT.